The next 3 T cell receptor beta chains were all read from a single sample in a study of vaccination and CD4 T cells after COVID-19. The time point denotes: late sampling 161 to 241 days after vaccination in a few convalescent patients. TCRdb recomputed calls from the PCR reads with MiXCR, one row per CDR3 protein. The data hold about 40,000 distinct CDR3 sequences, with about 35% observed a single time. The sequences come from CD4+ T cells from blood, collected about 7 months after SARS-CoV-2 vaccination. These receptors came from a human donor who had recovered from COVID-19.

The CDR3 reads CASSRGLARETQYF. The CDR3 DNA sequence: TGTGCCAGCAGCCGAGGACTAGCGAGAGAGACCCAGTACTTC. The J gene is TRBJ2-5, the V gene TRBV7-2; 9 positions agree with TRBD2. J was trimmed by 4 bases and V by 5 bases; bases with no gene match: 5. Germline V gene data show CDR1 as SGHTA and CDR2 as FQGNSA. The CDR3 loop spans 14 amino acids.

The J gene is TRBJ1-2, the V gene TRBV2, with D possibly being TRBD1 (6 bases). Germline V gene lookup returns CDR1 SNHLY and CDR2 FYNNEI. This CDR3 region has 14 residues. Trimming shortened V by 4 bases and J by 4 bases, and 13 bases separated the two germline ends. The CDR3 sequence is CASSVTTGLYGYTF. In DNA form, the CDR3 reads TGTGCCAGCAGTGTCACGACAGGCCTCTATGGCTACACCTTC.

The chain uses TRBV7-6 and TRBJ2-7; TRBD2 is a possible D gene (6 bases). The CDR3 runs to 16 residues. V lost 3 bases to trimming and J lost 0 bases, with 15 bases between them. Germline assignment: CDR1 SGHVS and CDR2 FNYEAQ. The CDR3 loop is CASSFGVRESSYEQYF. CDR3 DNA sequence: TGTGCCAGCAGCTTCGGGGTACGGGAGAGCTCCTACGAGCAGTACTTC.